A single sample is the source of the 30 T cell receptor beta chains below, sequenced in a study of shared clonotypes between healthy human individuals. Libraries were prepared by immunoSEQ multiplex PCR; TCRdb keeps only in-frame clonotypes and omits some of them. Found here are 2 million to 2.5 million clones, approximately 95% of them singletons; the top ten hold about 0.13%. Sequencing used naive CD4+ T cells sorted from blood. The subset is: CD45RA+ positively selected. The origin of the receptors is a man in his late teens or twenties in good health.

The genes are TRBV7-2 and TRBJ1-6; 9 nucleotides match TRBD1. CDR3 length equals 15 residues. Germline values: CDR1 SGHTA, CDR2 FQGNSA. J gave up 10 bases and V 5 bases, and 9 bases lay outside the gene matches. The CDR3 sequence is CASSTLTGGNSPLHF. The CDR3 bases are TGTGCCAGCAGCACCCTGACAGGGGGTAACTCACCCCTCCACTTT.

J is TRBJ1-2 and V is TRBV4-1, with 9 bases matching TRBD1. The CDR3 length is 18 residues. Germline CDR1 reads MGHRA; CDR2 reads YSYEKL. V shed 3 bases, J shed 4 bases, and the junction held 15 bases outside the gene matches. The CDR3 loop is CASSHRPDRGTPGYGYTF. CDR3 coding DNA: TGCGCCAGCAGCCATCGTCCGGACAGGGGAACCCCTGGCTATGGCTACACCTTC.

The J gene is TRBJ1-5, the V gene TRBV28; maybe TRBD1 (5 bases). V shed 7 bases and J shed 4 bases, with 17 bases lying between them. This CDR3 has 15 residues. Germline-derived CDR1 and CDR2 are MDHEN and SYDVKM. This CDR3 reads CASNSLMAGNQPQHF. DNA for the CDR3: TGTGCCAGCAACAGTTTAATGGCAGGGAATCAGCCCCAGCATTTT.

The chain links TRBV5-1 to TRBJ2-7; perhaps TRBD2 as D (6 bases). With 4 bases removed from V and 0 bases from J, the gap between germline ends came to 11 bases. From germline, CDR1 is SGHRS and CDR2 YFSETQ. This CDR3 spans 14 amino acids. Written as DNA, the CDR3 is TGCGCCAGCAGCCAGGAGGGTTTCTCCTACGAGCAGTACTTC. Residues: CASSQEGFSYEQYF. Full variable domain (missing parts from reference TRBV5-1 and TRBJ2-7): KAGVTQTPRYLIKTRGQQVTLSCSPISGHRSVSWYQQTPGQGLQFLFEYFSETQRNKGNFPGRFSGRQFSNSRSEMNVSTLELGDSALYLCASSQEGFSYEQYFGPGTRLTVT.

The chain joins TRBV5-1 to TRBJ2-5; D possibly corresponds to TRBD1 (5 bases). This CDR3 comprises 13 residues. Trimming removed 5 bases at V and 5 bases at J, with 13 bases between. CDR1 is SGHRS, CDR2 YFSETQ, per germline. CDR3: CASREIGVETQYF. In DNA form, the CDR3 reads TGCGCCAGCAGAGAAATAGGGGTGGAGACCCAGTACTTC.

The V gene is TRBV5-1, the J gene TRBJ1-2; 7 positions match TRBD1. The germline CDR1 and CDR2 sequences are SGHRS and YFSETQ. Trimming took 7 bases from V and 4 from J; bases not matched to a gene: 10. The length of the CDR3 is 14 residues. DNA for the CDR3: TGCGCCAGCTTCTCAGGGGGGAGCCGCTATGGCTACACCTTC. Protein product: CASFSGGSRYGYTF.

This chain uses TRBV7-2 with TRBJ1-2, with TRBD1 matching over 10 bases. CDR1 SGHTA and CDR2 FQGNSA come from the germline V gene. V lost 5 bases and J lost 2; bases outside the gene matches: 8. The CDR3 covers 16 residues. In nucleotides, the CDR3 is TGTGCCAGCAGCCTCCGGGACAGGGGAGTGAACTATGGCTACACCTTC. Translation: CASSLRDRGVNYGYTF.

The rearrangement joins TRBV18 to TRBJ2-5, with D perhaps TRBD1 or TRBD2 (5 bases each). The CDR3 is 16 residues long. V was trimmed by 5 bases and J by 5 bases, leaving 21 bases between them. Germline lookup yields CDR1 KGHSH and CDR2 LQKENI. CDR3 DNA: TGTGCCAGCTCATCGAGGGCCCTAATAGAGGGGGAGACCCAGTACTTC. Translated, it gives CASSSRALIEGETQYF. The full variable domain, rest sourced from reference TRBV18 and TRBJ2-5, is NAGVMQNPRHLVRRRGQEARLRCSPMKGHSHVYWYRQLPEEGLKFMVYLQKENIIDESGMPKERFSAEFPKEGPSILRIQQVVRGDSAAYFCASSSRALIEGETQYFGPGTRLLVL.

The chain is built from TRBV9 and TRBJ2-2; D is undetermined. The CDR3 contains 14 residues. The V and J ends lost 0 bases and 4 bases respectively, with 7 bases between them. Germline V gene lookup returns CDR1 SGDLS and CDR2 YYNGEE. CDR3 residues: CASSVVSTTGELFF. Here the CDR3 DNA reads TGTGCCAGCAGCGTAGTCAGTACCACCGGGGAGCTGTTTTTT.

The sample holds one count of this clone. The chain has TRBV2 and TRBJ1-6, with D possibly TRBD1 on 5 matching bases. The CDR3 is 15 amino acids. CDR1 and CDR2 from the germline V gene are SNHLY and FYNNEI. V gave up 1 base and J gave up 3 bases, with 7 bases separating them. CDR3 region: CASSEGGLYNSPLHF. CDR3 coding DNA: TGTGCCAGCAGTGAAGGGGGCCTCTATAATTCACCCCTCCACTTT.

This clone has more than one count but fewer than ten. Written as DNA, the CDR3 is TGTGCCACATCAGAAACCAGGGTTATGGAGACCCAGTACTTC. Translated, it gives CATSETRVMETQYF. The chain couples TRBV10-3 to TRBJ2-5, with a possible D match to TRBD1 (5 bases). Trimming cost V 10 bases and J 5 bases, with 20 bases left between them. The CDR3 consists of 14 residues. Germline V gene lookup returns CDR1 ENHRY and CDR2 SYGVKD.

This chain connects TRBV30 to TRBJ2-7; TRBD1 might be the D (5 bases). V was pared by 1 base and J by 0 bases, with 13 bases between. CDR3 length: 15 residues. Germline assignment: CDR1 GTSNPN and CDR2 SVGIG (reference sequence). The chain's CDR3 is CAWSAGRGSSYEQYF. The CDR3 region has the DNA TGTGCCTGGAGTGCAGGTAGGGGCAGCTCCTACGAGCAGTACTTC.

The chain employs TRBV6-6 and TRBJ2-2, with D unresolved. Germline V gives CDR1 MNHNY, CDR2 SVGAGI (reference sequence). CDR3 length: 14 residues. Trimming pared 8 bases from V and 5 bases from J, leaving 15 bases between. The CDR3 bases are TGTGCCAGCTTGCCGGGCGTTGAGACCGGGGAGCTGTTTTTT. Its translation: CASLPGVETGELFF.

The chain employs TRBV20-1 and TRBJ2-1; 10 bases match TRBD1. This CDR3 region has 11 residues. Germline lookup yields CDR1 DFQATT and CDR2 SNEGSKA (reference sequence). V shed 6 bases and J 10 bases; nucleotides not matched to a gene: 3. Written as DNA, the CDR3 is TGCAGTGCCACGGGACAGGGGGAGCAGTTCTTC. Its protein is CSATGQGEQFF.

The chain uses TRBV5-1 and TRBJ2-7; 9 nucleotides line up with TRBD1. The ends lost 5 bases at V and 2 bases at J; junction bases unmatched: 5. The CDR3 length is 14 residues. Germline V gives CDR1 SGHRS, CDR2 YFSETQ. CDR3 nucleotide sequence: TGCGCCAGCAGTTATACAGGGGGCACCTACGAGCAGTACTTC. Translated: CASSYTGGTYEQYF.

The gene calls are TRBV28 and TRBJ1-1; D perhaps matches TRBD1 (6 bases). The CDR3 runs to 14 residues. The germline V gene has CDR1 MDHEN and CDR2 SYDVKM. V was clipped by 7 bases and J by 1 base, with 13 bases between them. The CDR3 region has the DNA TGTGCCAGCACCACCGGGACAAAGAACACTGAAGCTTTCTTT. This gives the protein CASTTGTKNTEAFF.

The chain recombines TRBV20-1 with TRBJ1-4; tentatively, D is TRBD1 (5 bases). Germline V lookup: CDR1 DFQATT, CDR2 SNEGSKA (reference sequence). This CDR3 spans 10 amino acids. The CDR3 sequence: CSLGVEELFF. The CDR3 DNA follows: TGCAGCTTAGGGGTGGAGGAACTGTTTTTT.

The V and J genes are TRBV5-6 and TRBJ1-2, with TRBD1 identical over 8 bases. Germline CDR1 and CDR2: SGHDT and YYEEEE. The CDR3 runs to 15 residues. The trim removed 5 bases at V and 2 bases at J, leaving 8 bases unmatched. The CDR3 DNA is TGTGCCAGCAGGCGGTCCGGGACAGGAAACTATGGCTACACCTTC. Its translation is CASRRSGTGNYGYTF.

V and J are TRBV28 and TRBJ2-1; no clear D. Germline V CDR1 and CDR2: MDHEN, SYDVKM. Trimming took 6 bases from V and 9 from J, leaving 9 bases between them. This CDR3 region has 11 residues. The CDR3 is CASSPRSEQFF. The CDR3, as DNA: TGTGCCAGCAGCCCTCGTAGTGAGCAGTTCTTC. The variable domain in full, with the rest retrieved from reference TRBV28 and TRBJ2-1, is DVKVTQSSRYLVKRTGEKVFLECVQDMDHENMFWYRQDPGLGLRLIYFSYDVKMKEKGDIPEGYSVSREKKERFSLILESASTNQTSMYLCASSPRSEQFFGPGTRLTVL.

This chain uses TRBV28 with TRBJ1-6; 7 nucleotides line up with TRBD1. There are 14 residues in the CDR3. Germline V gene sequence: CDR1 MDHEN, CDR2 SYDVKM. The junction had 10 bases not matched to a gene; V was cut back by 10 bases and J by 7 bases. CDR3 in amino acids: CATQGDGRNSPLHF. The CDR3 nucleotides read TGTGCCACCCAGGGGGATGGTCGGAATTCACCCCTCCACTTT.

This sequence joins TRBV11-2 and TRBJ2-5; 11 bases map to TRBD2. Germline V gives CDR1 SGHAT, CDR2 FQNNGV. This CDR3 region has 15 residues. With V trimmed by 5 bases and J by 5 bases, 7 bases remained unmatched. The CDR3 loop is CASSTSGGPRETQYF. Here the CDR3 DNA reads TGTGCCAGCAGCACTAGCGGGGGCCCTAGGGAGACCCAGTACTTC.

The chain has TRBV27 and TRBJ2-3, with 10 bases identical to TRBD1. Trimming removed 5 bases from V and 3 bases from J; junction bases left unmatched: 5. This CDR3 is built from 15 residues. Germline V CDR1 and CDR2: MNHEY, SMNVEV (reference sequence). As DNA, the CDR3 is TGTGCCAGCAGTAAGGGACAGGGGAGAACAGATACGCAGTATTTT. This gives the protein CASSKGQGRTDTQYF.

The chain carries TRBV4-1 and TRBJ1-5, with 7 positions matching TRBD1. The CDR3 consists of 14 residues. Trimming removed 4 bases from V and 3 bases from J; junction bases left unmatched: 3. The V gene's germline CDR1 is MGHRA and CDR2 YSYEKL. In DNA, the CDR3 is TGCGCCAGCAGCCCCGGACAGGACAATCAGCCCCAGCATTTT. This gives the protein CASSPGQDNQPQHF.

The gene calls are TRBV2 and TRBJ1-5, with TRBD1 matching over 7 bases. The trim removed 2 bases at V and 11 bases at J, leaving 12 bases unmatched. The CDR3 sequence is 15 residues long. Germline V gene data show CDR1 as SNHLY and CDR2 as FYNNEI. CDR3 amino acids: CASSESGAGGNAQHF. The CDR3, as DNA: TGTGCCAGCAGTGAATCCGGGGCAGGGGGGAATGCCCAGCATTTT.

This clone turned up a few times. At the DNA level, this CDR3 is encoded by other sequences in the same sample as well. The chain recombines TRBV30 with TRBJ2-5; TRBD1 aligns across 7 bases. Germline V gene data show CDR1 as GTSNPN and CDR2 as SVGIG (reference sequence). The length of the CDR3 is 12 residues. V trimming: 2 bases; J trimming: 4 bases; junction bases outside the gene matches: 1. The CDR3, as DNA: TGTGCCTGGAGTCCAGGGGGAGAGACCCAGTACTTC. Translated, it gives CAWSPGGETQYF.

This clone was observed a single time. This chain connects TRBV19 to TRBJ2-7, with 7 bases fitting TRBD1. The CDR3 has 13 amino acids. Germline CDR1 is LNHDA and CDR2 is SQIVND (reference sequence). The trim removed 6 bases at V and 2 bases at J, leaving 4 bases unmatched. The CDR3 sequence is CASRPGQTYEQYF. DNA for the CDR3: TGTGCCAGTAGACCGGGACAGACCTACGAGCAGTACTTC.

A single count supports this clone. The chain uses TRBV5-1 and TRBJ1-6; the match to TRBD1 covers 8 bases. This CDR3 comprises 17 residues. Trimming removed 3 bases from V and 7 bases from J; junction bases left unmatched: 12. The germline V gene has CDR1 SGHRS and CDR2 YFSETQ. CDR3 coding DNA: TGCGCCAGCAGCTCCGGCCTGACAGGGGTTTGGAATTCACCCCTCCACTTT. Protein product: CASSSGLTGVWNSPLHF. The variable domain in full, with the rest retrieved from reference TRBV5-1 and TRBJ1-6, is KAGVTQTPRYLIKTRGQQVTLSCSPISGHRSVSWYQQTPGQGLQFLFEYFSETQRNKGNFPGRFSGRQFSNSRSEMNVSTLELGDSALYLCASSSGLTGVWNSPLHFGNGTRLTVT.

This chain links TRBV2 with TRBJ2-1; 9 bases align to TRBD2. The germline V gene has CDR1 SNHLY and CDR2 FYNNEI. The junction had 13 bases not matched to a gene; V was cut back by 10 bases and J by 6 bases. The CDR3 is 15 amino acids. As DNA, the CDR3 is TGTGCCACCGCGGCAGCGGGGGGCCGGAGCAATGAGCAGTTCTTC. Translated: CATAAAGGRSNEQFF.

This chain connects TRBV19 to TRBJ1-1; 9 nucleotides align to TRBD1. V lost 5 bases and J lost 1; bases outside the gene matches: 5. The CDR3 has 15 residues. From germline, CDR1 is LNHDA and CDR2 SQIVND (reference sequence). The chain's CDR3 is CASSSLGQGNTEAFF. The CDR3 DNA sequence: TGTGCCAGTAGTTCCCTGGGACAGGGGAACACTGAAGCTTTCTTT. The full variable domain, in which reference TRBV19 and TRBJ1-1 provide the parts outside the CDR3, is DGGITQSPKYLFRKEGQNVTLSCEQNLNHDAMYWYRQDPGQGLRLIYYSQIVNDFQKGDIAEGYSVSREKKESFPLTVTSAQKNPTAFYLCASSSLGQGNTEAFFGQGTRLTVV.

The chain employs TRBV14 and TRBJ2-5; 7 positions agree with TRBD2. Germline V gives CDR1 SGHDN, CDR2 FVKESK. V was pared by 0 bases and J by 5 bases, with 9 bases of the junction left unmatched. This CDR3 has 16 residues. The CDR3 reads CASSQDPLAEWETQYF. The CDR3 DNA is TGTGCCAGCAGCCAAGATCCCCTAGCGGAGTGGGAGACCCAGTACTTC.